The clone carrying this T cell receptor (beta chain) is deemed medium-sized (0.01 to 0.1%). Its target is not known. The data are from a study of T cell repertoires in aging, cancer and after chemotherapy. On the study more broadly: Clear clonal overlap appeared across healthy donor samples taken over several months to years.

The template was genomic DNA from peripheral blood, not RNA. Whole-study findings and limits: In healthy donors, age-related TCR diversity loss mainly reflected lost richness.

This CDR3 comprises 14 residues. CDR1 is SEHNR, CDR2 FQNEAQ, per germline (reference sequence). Trimming removed 6 bases from V and 5 bases from J; junction bases left unmatched: 8. A mixed TRB-A/B primer pool amplified rearranged TRB by multiplex touch-down PCR. MiXCR, applied by TCRdb to the multiplex PCR reads, yields one record per CDR3 protein. Of thousands of distinct CDR3 sequences in the sample, 27% were seen once. The clonotype originates from a human donor in good health. The sequenced sample was blood. The chain combines TRBV7-9 with TRBJ1-1; 8 positions agree with TRBD1. This chain's CDR3 is CASRPRQGRTEAFF. In DNA, the CDR3 is TGTGCCAGCAGACCCAGACAGGGGCGAACTGAAGCTTTCTTT. Combining the CDR3 with reference TRBV7-9 and TRBJ1-1 gives the whole variable domain DTGVSQNPRHKITKRGQNVTFRCDPISEHNRLYWYRQTLGQGPEFLTYFQNEAQLEKSRLLSDRFSAERPKGSFSTLEIQRTEQGDSAMYLCASRPRQGRTEAFFGQGTRLTVV.